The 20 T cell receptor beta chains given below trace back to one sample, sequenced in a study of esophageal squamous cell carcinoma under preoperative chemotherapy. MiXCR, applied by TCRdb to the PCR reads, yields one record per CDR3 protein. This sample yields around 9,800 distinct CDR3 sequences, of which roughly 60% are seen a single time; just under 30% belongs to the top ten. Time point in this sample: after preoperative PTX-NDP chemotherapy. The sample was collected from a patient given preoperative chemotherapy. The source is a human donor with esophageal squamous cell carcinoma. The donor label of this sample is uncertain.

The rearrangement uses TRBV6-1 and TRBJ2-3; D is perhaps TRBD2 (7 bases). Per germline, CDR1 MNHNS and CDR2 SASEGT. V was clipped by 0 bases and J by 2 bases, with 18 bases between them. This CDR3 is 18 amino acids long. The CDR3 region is CASSEAPGGRGATDTQYF. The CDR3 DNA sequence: TGTGCCAGCAGTGAAGCCCCCGGGGGGAGGGGGGCCACAGATACGCAGTATTTT.

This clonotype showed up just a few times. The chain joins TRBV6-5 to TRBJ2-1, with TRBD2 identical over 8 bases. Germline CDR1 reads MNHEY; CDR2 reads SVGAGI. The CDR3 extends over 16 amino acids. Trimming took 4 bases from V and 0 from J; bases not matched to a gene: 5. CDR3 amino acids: CASSSPGTSSYNEQFF. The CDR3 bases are TGTGCCAGCAGTTCTCCCGGGACTAGCTCCTACAATGAGCAGTTCTTC.

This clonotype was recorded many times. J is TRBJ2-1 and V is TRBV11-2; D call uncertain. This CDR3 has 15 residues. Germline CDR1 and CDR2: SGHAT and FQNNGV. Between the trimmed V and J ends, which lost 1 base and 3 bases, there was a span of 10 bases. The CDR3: CASSLGTVDYNEQFF. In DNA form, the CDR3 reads TGTGCCAGCAGCTTAGGGACGGTAGACTACAATGAGCAGTTCTTC.

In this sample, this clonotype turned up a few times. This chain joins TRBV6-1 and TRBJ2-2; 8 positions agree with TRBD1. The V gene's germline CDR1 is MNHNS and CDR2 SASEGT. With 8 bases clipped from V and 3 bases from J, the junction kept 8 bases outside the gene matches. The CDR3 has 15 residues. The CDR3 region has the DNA TGTGCCAGCGGTAGGGGGACAGGCTACACCGGGGAGCTGTTTTTT. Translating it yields CASGRGTGYTGELFF.

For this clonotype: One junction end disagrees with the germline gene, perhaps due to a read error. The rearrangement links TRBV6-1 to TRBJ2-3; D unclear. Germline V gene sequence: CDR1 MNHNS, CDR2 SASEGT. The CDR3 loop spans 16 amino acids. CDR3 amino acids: CASSEVWGSHTDTQYF. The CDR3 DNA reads TGTGCCAGCAGTGAAGTTTGGGGAAGCCACACAGATACACAGTATTTT.

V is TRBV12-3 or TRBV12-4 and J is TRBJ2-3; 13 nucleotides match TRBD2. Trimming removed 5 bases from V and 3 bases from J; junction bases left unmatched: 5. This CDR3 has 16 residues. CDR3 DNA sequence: TGTGCCAGCAGTGGTACTAGCGGGGGGGCGACAGATACGCAGTATTTT. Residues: CASSGTSGGATDTQYF.

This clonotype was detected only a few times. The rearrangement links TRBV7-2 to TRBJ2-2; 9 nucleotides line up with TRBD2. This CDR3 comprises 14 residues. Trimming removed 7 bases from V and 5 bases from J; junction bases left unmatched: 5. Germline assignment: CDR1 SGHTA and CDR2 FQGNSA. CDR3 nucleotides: TGTGCCAGCAACCCGGGACTAGCAACCGGGGAGCTGTTTTTT. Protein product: CASNPGLATGELFF.

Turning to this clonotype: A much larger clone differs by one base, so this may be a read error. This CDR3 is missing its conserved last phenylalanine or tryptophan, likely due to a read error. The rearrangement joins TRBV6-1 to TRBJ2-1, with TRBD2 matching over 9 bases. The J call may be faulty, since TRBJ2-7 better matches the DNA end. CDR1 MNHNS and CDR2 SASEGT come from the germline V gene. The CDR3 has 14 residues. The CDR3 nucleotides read TGTGCCAGCAACTTAGCGGGAGCTGGCGATGAGCAGTACTCC. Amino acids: CASNLAGAGDEQYS.

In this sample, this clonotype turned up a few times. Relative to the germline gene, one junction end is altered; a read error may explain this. The CDR3 is CASSTPGGGVLDTETQYF. DNA for the CDR3: TGTGCCAGCAGTACCCCGGGCGGGGGGGTCCTGGACACAGAGACGCAGTATTTC. The rearrangement joins TRBV12-3 or TRBV12-4 to TRBJ2-3, with 9 bases matching TRBD2. The CDR3 has 18 amino acids.

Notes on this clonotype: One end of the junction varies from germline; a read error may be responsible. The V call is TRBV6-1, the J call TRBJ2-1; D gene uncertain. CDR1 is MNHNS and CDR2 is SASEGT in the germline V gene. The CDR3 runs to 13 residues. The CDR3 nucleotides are TGTGCCAGCAGTGAGGCGAAGACCGGTGAGCAGTTTTTT. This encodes CASSEAKTGEQFF.

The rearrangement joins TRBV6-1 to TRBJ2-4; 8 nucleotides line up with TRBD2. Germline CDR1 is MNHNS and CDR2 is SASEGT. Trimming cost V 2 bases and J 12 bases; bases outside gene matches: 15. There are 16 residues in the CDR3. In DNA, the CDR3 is TGTGCCAGCAGTGAATCGGGGGGGAGAGACAAAAATACTCAGTACTTC. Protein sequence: CASSESGGRDKNTQYF.

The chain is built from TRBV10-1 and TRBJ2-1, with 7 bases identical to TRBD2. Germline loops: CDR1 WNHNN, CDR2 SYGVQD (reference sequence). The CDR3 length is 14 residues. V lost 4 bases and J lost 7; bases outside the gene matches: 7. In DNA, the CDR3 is TGCGCCAGCAGTGGAGCGGGATCAGGGAATGAGCAGTTCTTC. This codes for CASSGAGSGNEQFF.

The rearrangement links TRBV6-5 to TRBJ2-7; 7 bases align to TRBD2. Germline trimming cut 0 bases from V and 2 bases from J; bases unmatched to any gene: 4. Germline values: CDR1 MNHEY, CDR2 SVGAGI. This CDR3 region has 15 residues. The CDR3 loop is CASSYSGGSPYEQYF. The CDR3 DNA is TGTGCCAGCAGTTACTCGGGCGGGAGCCCCTACGAGCAGTACTTC.

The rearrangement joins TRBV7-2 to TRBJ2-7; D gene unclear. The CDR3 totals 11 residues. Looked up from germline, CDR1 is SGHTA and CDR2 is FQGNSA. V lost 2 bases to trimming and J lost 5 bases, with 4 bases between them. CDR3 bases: TGTGCCAGCAGCTTATTGAACGAGCAGTACTTC. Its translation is CASSLLNEQYF.

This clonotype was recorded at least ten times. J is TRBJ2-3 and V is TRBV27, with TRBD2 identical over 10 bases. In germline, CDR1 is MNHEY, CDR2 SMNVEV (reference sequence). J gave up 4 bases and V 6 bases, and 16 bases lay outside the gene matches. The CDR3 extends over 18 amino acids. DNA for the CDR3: TGTGCCAGCAGCCCCGGAGCCTGGCTAGCGGGAGTCCCAGATACGCAGTATTTT. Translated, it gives CASSPGAWLAGVPDTQYF.

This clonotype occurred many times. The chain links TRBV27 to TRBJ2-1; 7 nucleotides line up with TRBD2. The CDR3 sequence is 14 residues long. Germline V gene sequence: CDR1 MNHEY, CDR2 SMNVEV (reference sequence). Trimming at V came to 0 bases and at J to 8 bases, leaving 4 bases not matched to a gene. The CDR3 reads CASSLSSGRDEQFF. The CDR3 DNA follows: TGTGCCAGCAGTTTATCGTCAGGGAGGGATGAGCAGTTCTTC.

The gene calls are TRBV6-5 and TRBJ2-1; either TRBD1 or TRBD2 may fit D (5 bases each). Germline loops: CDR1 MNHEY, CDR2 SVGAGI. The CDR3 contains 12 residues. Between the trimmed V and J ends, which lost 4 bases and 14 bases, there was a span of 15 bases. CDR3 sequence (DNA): TGTGCCAGCAGTTCCGGGGTCGGGACGGAGTTCTTC. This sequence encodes CASSSGVGTEFF.

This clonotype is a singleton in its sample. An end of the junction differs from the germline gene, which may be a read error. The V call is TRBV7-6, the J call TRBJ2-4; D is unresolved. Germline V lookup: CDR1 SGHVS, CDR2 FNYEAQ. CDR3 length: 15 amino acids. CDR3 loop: CASSLGGRDKNTQYF. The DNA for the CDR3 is TGTGCCAGCAGCTTGGGTGGCCGCGACAAAAACACTCAGTACTTT.

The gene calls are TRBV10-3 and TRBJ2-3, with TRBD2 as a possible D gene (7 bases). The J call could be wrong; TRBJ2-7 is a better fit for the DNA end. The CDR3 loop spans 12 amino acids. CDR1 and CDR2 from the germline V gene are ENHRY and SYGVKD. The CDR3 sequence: CAGGGPTDTQYF. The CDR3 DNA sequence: TGTGCCGGGGGGGGGCCCACAGATACGCAGTACTTC.

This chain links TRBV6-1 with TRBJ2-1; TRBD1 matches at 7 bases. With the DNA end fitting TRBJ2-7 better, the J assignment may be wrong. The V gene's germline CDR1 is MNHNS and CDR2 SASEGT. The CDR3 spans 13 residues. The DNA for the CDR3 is TGTGCCAGCAAACCAGGGACAGACTACGAGCAGTACTTC. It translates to CASKPGTDYEQYF.